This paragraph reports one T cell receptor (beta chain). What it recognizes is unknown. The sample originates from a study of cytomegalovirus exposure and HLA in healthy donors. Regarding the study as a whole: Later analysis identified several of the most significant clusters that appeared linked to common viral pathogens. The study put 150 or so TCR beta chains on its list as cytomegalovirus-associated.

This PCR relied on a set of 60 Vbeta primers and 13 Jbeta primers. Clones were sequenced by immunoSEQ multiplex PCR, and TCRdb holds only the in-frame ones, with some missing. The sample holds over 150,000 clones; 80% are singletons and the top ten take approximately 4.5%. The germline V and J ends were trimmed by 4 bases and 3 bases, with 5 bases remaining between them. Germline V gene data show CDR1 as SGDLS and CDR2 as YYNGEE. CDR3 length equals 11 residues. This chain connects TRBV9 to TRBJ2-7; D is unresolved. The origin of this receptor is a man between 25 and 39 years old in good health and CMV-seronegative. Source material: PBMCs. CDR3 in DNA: TGTGCCAGCAGCTCGGGCTACGAGCAGTACTTC. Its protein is CASSSGYEQYF.